This T cell receptor beta chain stems from a study of T-cell memory formation after mild COVID-19. TCRalpha and TCRbeta libraries used 5'RACE with constant-segment primers and UMIs. In TCRdb, the 5' RACE reads were re-called with MiXCR into one record per CDR3 protein. The sample carries about 390,000 distinct CDR3 sequences, 20% to 25% recorded once. Germline CDR1 SGHRS, CDR2 YFSETQ. Trimming left V 2 bases short and J 4 bases short, with 9 bases between. This CDR3 contains 13 residues. This sequence joins TRBV5-1 and TRBJ1-2; D perhaps matches TRBD1 (6 bases). Sequencing input: PBMCs or a T cell subset sorted from them (not recorded which). The receptor comes from an adult woman who had mild COVID-19 (a few samples of this study predate the infection). Cell type and time point are not known. The CDR3 coding sequence is TGCGCCAGCAGCTTCGGACAGAGCTATGGCTACACCTTC. Amino acids: CASSFGQSYGYTF.